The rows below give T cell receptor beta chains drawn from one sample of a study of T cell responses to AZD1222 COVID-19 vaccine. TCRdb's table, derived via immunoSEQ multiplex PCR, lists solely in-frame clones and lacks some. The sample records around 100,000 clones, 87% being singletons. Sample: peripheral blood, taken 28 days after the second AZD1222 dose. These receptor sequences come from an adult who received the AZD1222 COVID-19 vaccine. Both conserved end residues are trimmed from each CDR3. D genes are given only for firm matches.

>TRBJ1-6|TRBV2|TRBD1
ASSGMTGRSPLH
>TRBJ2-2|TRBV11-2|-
ASSLDVGESSTGELF
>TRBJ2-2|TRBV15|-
ATSRTRGTGELF
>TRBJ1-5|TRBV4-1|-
ASSQESGMTGPQH
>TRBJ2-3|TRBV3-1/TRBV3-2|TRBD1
ASSQVGQGADTQY
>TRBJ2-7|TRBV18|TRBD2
ASSHWTSGGSEQY
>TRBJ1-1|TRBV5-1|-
ASSITNTEAF
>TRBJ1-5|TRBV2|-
ASSQWGNQPQH
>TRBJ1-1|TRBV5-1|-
ASSLVPRSEAF
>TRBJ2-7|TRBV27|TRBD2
ASSSRTSGRAFPSYEQY
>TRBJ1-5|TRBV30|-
AWSVQNQPQH
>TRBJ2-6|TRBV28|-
ASRPPTGRGANVLT
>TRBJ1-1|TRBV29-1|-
SVAEDMNTEAF
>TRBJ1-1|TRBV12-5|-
ASLQVTEAF
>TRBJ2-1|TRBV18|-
ASSPLDGNEQF
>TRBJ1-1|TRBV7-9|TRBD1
ASSLGDRGNTEAF
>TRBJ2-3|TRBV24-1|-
ATSDAGDTQY
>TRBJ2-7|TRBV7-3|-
ASSLYPSLDEQY
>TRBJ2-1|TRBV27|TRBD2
ASRWTSGPDNEQF
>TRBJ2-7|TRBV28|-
ASSFALSPIAYEQY
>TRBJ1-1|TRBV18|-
ASSQNTEAF
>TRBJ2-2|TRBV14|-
ASSQDRRDANTGELF
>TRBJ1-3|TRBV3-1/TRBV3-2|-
ASSPGALSGNTIY
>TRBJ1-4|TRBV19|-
ASSIRGGEKLF
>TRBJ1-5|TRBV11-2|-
ASSRGTNARISNQPQH
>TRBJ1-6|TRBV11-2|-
ASSLGQSGYSPLH
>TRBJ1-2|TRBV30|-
AWSVPVAGYGYT
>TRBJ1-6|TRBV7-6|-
ASSLAGANSPLH
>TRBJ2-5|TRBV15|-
ATSRDRGSGETQY
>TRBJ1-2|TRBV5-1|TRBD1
ASGTGQGVYGYT